The text below deals with one TCR beta chain. This entry belongs to a study of blood T cell repertoires in COVID-19. For the study at large: Collection of acute and convalescent COVID-19 samples took place in the United States, Italy and Spain. Nucleic acid was either cDNA or gDNA, and it came from T cells, B-cell-depleted T cells, or PBMCs.

Original methodology: Nucleated cell number was recorded as an estimate derived from reference gene primer amplification. The method was immunoSEQ multiplex PCR; TCRdb's version includes in-frame clones alone and lacks a portion of them. That table furnishes V, J and clone size, whereas the DNA furnished D and trimming. The table has approximately 28,000 clones, 90% seen once; the top ten hold about 1.5%. Sequenced sample: peripheral blood. This clonotype was sampled from a woman aged 60-70 years with active COVID-19.

Here the CDR3 DNA reads TGTGCCAGCAGTTCTCAGGGCCGTAGAGAGCAGTACTTC. Its translation is CASSSQGRREQYF. This chain connects TRBV6-5 to TRBJ2-7, with a tentative D call TRBD1 (5 bases). The CDR3 covers 13 residues. V was cut by 4 bases and J by 7 bases, with 14 bases left in between. Per germline, CDR1 MNHEY and CDR2 SVGAGI.